The present T cell receptor beta chain was sequenced within a study of T cells in Graves' hyperthyroidism and ophthalmopathy. From germline, CDR1 is LNHDA and CDR2 SQIVND (reference sequence). The CDR3 has 13 amino acids. Trimming took off 6 bases at V and 3 bases at J, with 9 bases between the two ends. Only a few counts were recorded for this clonotype. Amplification of TCR beta CDR3 regions used RNA as the template. HTBI primers drove first-round RT-PCR of the TCR CDR3. TCRdb used MiXCR to reprocess the multiplex PCR reads, holding one entry per CDR3 protein. This sample has nearly 750,000 distinct CDR3 sequences, with 30% to 40% found just once.

The source material was blood. V is TRBV19 and J is TRBJ1-5, with D perhaps matching TRBD1 (6 bases). This clonotype originated in a woman in her thirties or forties with Graves' hyperthyroidism. CDR3 residues: CASRWTDNQPQHF. CDR3 DNA sequence: TGTGCCAGTAGATGGACAGACAATCAGCCCCAGCATTTT.